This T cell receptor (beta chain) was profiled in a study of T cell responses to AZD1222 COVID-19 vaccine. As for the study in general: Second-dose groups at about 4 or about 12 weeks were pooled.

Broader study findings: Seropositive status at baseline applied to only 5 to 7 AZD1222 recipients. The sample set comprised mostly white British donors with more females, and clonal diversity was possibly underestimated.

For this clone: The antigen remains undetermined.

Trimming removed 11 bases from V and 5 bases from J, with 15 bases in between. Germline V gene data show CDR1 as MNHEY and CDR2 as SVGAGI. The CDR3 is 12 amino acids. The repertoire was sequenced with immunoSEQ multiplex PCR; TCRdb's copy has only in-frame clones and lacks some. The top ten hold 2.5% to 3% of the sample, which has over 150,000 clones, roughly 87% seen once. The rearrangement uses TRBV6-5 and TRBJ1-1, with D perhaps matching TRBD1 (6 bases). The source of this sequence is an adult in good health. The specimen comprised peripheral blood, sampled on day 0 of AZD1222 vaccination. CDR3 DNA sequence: TGTGCCGGCCGGGGGGGCGTAACTGAAGCTTTCTTT. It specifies CAGRGGVTEAFF.